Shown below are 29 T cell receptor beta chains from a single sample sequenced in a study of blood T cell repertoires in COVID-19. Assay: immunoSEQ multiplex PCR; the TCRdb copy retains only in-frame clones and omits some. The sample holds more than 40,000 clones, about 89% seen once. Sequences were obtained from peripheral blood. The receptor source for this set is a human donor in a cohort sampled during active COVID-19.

In DNA form, the CDR3 reads TGTGCCAGCAGCTTGGCCGGATCGGGCACTGAAGCTTTCTTT. Translated, it gives CASSLAGSGTEAFF. The chain carries TRBV5-4 and TRBJ1-1; D ambiguous. Germline-derived CDR1 and CDR2 are SGHNT and YYREEE (reference sequence). The V end was cut by 0 bases, the J end by 4 bases, with 10 bases between. The CDR3 contains 14 residues.

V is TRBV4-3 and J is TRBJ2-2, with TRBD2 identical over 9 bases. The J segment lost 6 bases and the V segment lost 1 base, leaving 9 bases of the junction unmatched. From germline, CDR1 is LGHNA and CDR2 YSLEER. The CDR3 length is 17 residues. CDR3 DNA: TGCGCCAGCAGCCAAGTTCTCGCGGGGGGGCAACCCGGGGAGCTGTTTTTT. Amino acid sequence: CASSQVLAGGQPGELFF.

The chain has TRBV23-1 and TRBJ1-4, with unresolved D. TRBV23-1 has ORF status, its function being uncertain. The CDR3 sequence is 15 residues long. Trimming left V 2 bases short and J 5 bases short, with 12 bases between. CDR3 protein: CASSQVREGNEKLFF. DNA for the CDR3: TGCGCCAGCAGTCAAGTCCGAGAGGGCAATGAAAAACTGTTTTTT.

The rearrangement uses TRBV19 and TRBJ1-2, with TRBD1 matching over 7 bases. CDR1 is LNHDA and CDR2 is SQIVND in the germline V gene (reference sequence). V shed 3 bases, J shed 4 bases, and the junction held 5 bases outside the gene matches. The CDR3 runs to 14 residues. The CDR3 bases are TGTGCCAGTAGTATGGGGCAGGGGGTCTATGGCTACACCTTC. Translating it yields CASSMGQGVYGYTF.

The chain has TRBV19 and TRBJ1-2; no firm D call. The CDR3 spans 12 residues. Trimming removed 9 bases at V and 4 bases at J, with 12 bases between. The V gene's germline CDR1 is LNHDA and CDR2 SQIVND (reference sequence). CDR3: CASRGPGYGYTF. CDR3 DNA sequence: TGTGCCAGCCGAGGGCCGGGCTATGGCTACACCTTC.

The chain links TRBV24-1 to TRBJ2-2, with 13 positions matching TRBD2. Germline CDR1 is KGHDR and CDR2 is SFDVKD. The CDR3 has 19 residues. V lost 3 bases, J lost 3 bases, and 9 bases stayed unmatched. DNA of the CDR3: TGTGCCACCAGTGATACTACTAGCGGGAGGGCCCGCTACACCGGGGAGCTGTTTTTT. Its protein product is CATSDTTSGRARYTGELFF.

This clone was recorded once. The CDR3 reads CASSLSYTDTQYF. The DNA of the CDR3 is TGTGCCAGCAGTTTATCCTACACAGATACGCAGTATTTT. The chain combines TRBV27 with TRBJ2-3; D call uncertain. The CDR3 spans 13 residues. In germline, CDR1 is MNHEY, CDR2 SMNVEV (reference sequence). Between the trimmed V and J ends, which lost 0 bases and 2 bases, there was a span of 3 bases.

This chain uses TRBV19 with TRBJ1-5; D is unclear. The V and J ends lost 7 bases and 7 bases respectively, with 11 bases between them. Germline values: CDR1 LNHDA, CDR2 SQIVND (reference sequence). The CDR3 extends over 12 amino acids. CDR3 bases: TGTGCCAGTACCACGAAGAGACAGCCCCAGCATTTT. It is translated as CASTTKRQPQHF.

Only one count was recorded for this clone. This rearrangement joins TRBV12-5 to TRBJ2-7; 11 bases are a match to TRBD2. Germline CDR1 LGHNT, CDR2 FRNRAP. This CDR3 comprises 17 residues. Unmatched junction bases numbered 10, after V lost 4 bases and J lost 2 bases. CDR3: CASGSQGTSGDPYEQYF. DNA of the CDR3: TGTGCTAGTGGTTCGCAAGGGACTAGCGGTGATCCCTACGAGCAGTACTTC.

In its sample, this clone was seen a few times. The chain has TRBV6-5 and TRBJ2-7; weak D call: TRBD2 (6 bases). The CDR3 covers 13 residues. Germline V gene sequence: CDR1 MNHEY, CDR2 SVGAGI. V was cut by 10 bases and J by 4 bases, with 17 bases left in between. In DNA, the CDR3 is TGTGCCATTAAGGGTAGCGGCCCTTACGAGCAGTACTTC. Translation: CAIKGSGPYEQYF.

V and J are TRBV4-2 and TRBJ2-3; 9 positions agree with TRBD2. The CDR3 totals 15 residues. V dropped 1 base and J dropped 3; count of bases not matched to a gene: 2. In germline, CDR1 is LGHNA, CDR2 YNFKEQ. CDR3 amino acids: CASSQVTSGTDTQYF. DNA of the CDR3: TGTGCCAGCAGCCAAGTAACTAGCGGGACAGATACGCAGTATTTT.

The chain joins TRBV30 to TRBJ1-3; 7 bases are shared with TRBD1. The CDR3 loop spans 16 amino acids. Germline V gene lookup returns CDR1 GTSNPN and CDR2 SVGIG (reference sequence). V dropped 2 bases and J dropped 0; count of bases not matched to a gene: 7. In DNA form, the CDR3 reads TGTGCCTGGAGTTCAACAGGGGCCTACTCTGGAAACACCATATATTTT. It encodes CAWSSTGAYSGNTIYF.

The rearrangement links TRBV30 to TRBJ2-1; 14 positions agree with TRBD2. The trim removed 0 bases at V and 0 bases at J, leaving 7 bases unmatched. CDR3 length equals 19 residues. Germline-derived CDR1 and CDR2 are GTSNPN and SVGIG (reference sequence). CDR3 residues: CAWSVRLAGGPYSYNEQFF. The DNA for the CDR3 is TGTGCCTGGAGTGTGAGACTAGCGGGAGGGCCTTACTCCTACAATGAGCAGTTCTTC.

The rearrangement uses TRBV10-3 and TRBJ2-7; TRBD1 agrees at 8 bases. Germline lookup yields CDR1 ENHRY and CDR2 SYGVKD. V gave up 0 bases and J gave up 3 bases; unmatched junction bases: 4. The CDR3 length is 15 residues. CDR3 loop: CAISESSGGFYEQYF. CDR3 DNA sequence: TGTGCCATCAGTGAGTCTTCAGGGGGCTTCTACGAGCAGTACTTC.

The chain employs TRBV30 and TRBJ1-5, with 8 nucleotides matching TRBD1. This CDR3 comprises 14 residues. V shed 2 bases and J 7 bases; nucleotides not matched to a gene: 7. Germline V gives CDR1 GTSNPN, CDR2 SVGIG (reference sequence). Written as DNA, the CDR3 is TGTGCCTGGAGTAGGACAGGGAAAGGACAGCCCCAGCATTTT. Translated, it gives CAWSRTGKGQPQHF.

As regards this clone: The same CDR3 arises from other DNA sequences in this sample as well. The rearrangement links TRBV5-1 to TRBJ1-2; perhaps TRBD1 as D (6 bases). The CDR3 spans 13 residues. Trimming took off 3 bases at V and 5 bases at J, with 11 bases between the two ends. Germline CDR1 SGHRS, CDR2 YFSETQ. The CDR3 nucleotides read TGCGCCAGCAGCTCCGGACAGACTTATGGCTACACCTTC. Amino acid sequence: CASSSGQTYGYTF.

The CDR3 loop reads CAWSIGSTEAFF. The CDR3 DNA follows: TGTGCCTGGAGTATAGGGAGCACTGAAGCTTTCTTT. The V call is TRBV5-4, the J call TRBJ1-1, with D unclear. Germline loops: CDR1 SGHNT, CDR2 YYREEE (reference sequence). V gave up 10 bases and J gave up 4 bases, with 14 bases separating them. There are 12 residues in the CDR3.

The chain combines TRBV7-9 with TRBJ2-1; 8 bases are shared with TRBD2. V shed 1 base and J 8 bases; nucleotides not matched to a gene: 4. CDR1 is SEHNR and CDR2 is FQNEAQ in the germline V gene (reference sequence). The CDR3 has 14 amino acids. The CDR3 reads CASSLVLAEDEQFF. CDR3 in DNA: TGTGCCAGCAGCTTAGTACTAGCGGAGGATGAGCAGTTCTTC.

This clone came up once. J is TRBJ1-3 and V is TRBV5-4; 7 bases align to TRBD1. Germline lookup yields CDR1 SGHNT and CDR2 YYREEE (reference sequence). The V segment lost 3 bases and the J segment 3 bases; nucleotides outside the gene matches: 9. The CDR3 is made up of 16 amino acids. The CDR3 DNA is TGTGCCAGCAGCTACAGGGGACAGAACTATGGAAACACCATATATTTT. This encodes CASSYRGQNYGNTIYF.

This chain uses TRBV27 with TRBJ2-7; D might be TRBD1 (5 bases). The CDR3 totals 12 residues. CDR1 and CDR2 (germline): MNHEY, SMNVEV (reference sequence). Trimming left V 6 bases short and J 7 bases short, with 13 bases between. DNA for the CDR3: TGTGCCAGCAGGCGAGCCAGGGAAGAGCAGTACTTC. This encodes CASRRAREEQYF.

CDR3 bases: TGCGCCAGCAGCAACAGGGGAGTCTCCTACGAGCAGTACTTC. Encoded protein: CASSNRGVSYEQYF. The chain carries TRBV5-1 and TRBJ2-7; TRBD1 matches at 7 bases. The CDR3 runs to 14 residues. Germline V lookup: CDR1 SGHRS, CDR2 YFSETQ. The J segment lost 0 bases and the V segment lost 4 bases, leaving 4 bases of the junction unmatched.

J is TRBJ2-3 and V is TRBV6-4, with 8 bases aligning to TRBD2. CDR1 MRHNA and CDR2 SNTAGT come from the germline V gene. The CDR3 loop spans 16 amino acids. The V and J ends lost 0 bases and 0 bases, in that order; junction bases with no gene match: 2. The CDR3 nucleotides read TGTGCCAGCAGTGACTCTCCTAGCGGGAGCACAGATACGCAGTATTTT. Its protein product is CASSDSPSGSTDTQYF.

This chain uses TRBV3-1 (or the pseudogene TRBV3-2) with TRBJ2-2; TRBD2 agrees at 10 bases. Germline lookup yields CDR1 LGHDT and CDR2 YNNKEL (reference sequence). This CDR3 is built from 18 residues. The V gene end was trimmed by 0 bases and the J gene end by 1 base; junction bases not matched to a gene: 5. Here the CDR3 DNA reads TGTGCCAGCAGCCAAGATCAACTAGCGGGGAGGAACACCGGGGAGCTGTTTTTT. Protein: CASSQDQLAGRNTGELFF.

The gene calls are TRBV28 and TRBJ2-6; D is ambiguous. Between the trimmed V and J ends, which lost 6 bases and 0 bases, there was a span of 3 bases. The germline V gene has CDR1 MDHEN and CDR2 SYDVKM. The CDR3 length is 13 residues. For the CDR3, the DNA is TGTGCCAGCAGCCTCTCTGGGGCCAACGTCCTGACTTTC. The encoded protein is CASSLSGANVLTF.

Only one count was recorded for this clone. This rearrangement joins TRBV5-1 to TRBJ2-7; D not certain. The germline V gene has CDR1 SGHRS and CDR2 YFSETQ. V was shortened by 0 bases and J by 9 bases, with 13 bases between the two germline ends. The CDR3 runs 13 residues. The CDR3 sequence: CASSLDPEALQYF. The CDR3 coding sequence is TGCGCCAGCAGCTTGGACCCCGAGGCGTTGCAGTACTTC.

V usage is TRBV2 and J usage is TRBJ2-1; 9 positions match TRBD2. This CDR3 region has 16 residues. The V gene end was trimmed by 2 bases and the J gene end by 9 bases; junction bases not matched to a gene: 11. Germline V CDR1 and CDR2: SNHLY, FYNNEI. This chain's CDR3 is CASSEFGGGAKIEQFF. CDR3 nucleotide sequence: TGTGCCAGCAGTGAATTTGGCGGGGGGGCGAAGATTGAGCAGTTCTTC.

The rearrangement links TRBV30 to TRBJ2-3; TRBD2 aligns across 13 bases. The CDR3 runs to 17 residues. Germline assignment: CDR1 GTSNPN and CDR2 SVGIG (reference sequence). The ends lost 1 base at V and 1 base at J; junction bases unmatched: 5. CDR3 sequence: CAWSGWTSGGRTDTQYF. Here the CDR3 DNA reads TGTGCCTGGAGTGGGTGGACTAGCGGGGGTCGCACAGATACGCAGTATTTT. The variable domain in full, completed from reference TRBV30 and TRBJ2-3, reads SQTIHQWPATLVQPVGSPLSLECTVEGTSNPNLYWYRQAAGRGLQLLFYSVGIGQISSEVPQNLSASRPQDRQFILSSKKLLLSDSGFYLCAWSGWTSGGRTDTQYFGPGTRLTVL.

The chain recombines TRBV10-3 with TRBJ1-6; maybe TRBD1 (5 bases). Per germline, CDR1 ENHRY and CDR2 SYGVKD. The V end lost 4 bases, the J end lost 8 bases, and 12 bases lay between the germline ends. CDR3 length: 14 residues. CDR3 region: CAISVRGEDSPLHF. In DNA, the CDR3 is TGTGCCATCAGTGTTAGGGGTGAAGATTCACCCCTCCACTTT.

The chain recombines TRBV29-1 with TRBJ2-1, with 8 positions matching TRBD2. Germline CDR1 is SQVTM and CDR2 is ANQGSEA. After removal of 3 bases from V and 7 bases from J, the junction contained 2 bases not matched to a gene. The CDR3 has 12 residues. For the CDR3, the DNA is TGCAGCGTTGATGGCGGGAGGAATGAGCAGTTCTTC. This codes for CSVDGGRNEQFF.